A single sample is the source of the 17 T cell receptor beta chains below, sequenced in a study of cytomegalovirus exposure and HLA in healthy donors. In the PCR, 60 Vbeta and 13 Jbeta primers were used. Sequenced by immunoSEQ multiplex PCR; TCRdb stores in-frame clones only, minus some. The sample holds 95,000 to 150,000 clones, 75% to 90% seen once. Sequenced sample: PBMCs. The source of these receptors is a female donor in good health and CMV-seropositive.

The chain joins TRBV25-1 to TRBJ2-1, with 9 bases identical to TRBD2. After removal of 4 bases from V and 2 bases from J, the junction contained 6 bases not matched to a gene. CDR1 is MGHDK, CDR2 SYGVNS, per germline. This CDR3 spans 16 amino acids. For the CDR3, the DNA is TGTGCCAGCAGTGGAATAGCGGGGGTGACCTACAATGAGCAGTTCTTC. This codes for CASSGIAGVTYNEQFF.

This chain joins TRBV6-5 and TRBJ2-2; 7 bases agree with TRBD1. CDR1 and CDR2 from the germline V gene are MNHEY and SVGAGI. The CDR3 totals 15 residues. V shed 5 bases, J shed 0 bases, and the junction held 3 bases outside the gene matches. CDR3 sequence reads: CASSPQGANTGELFF. In nucleotides, the CDR3 is TGTGCCAGCAGTCCCCAGGGGGCGAACACCGGGGAGCTGTTTTTT.

The chain has TRBV5-1 and TRBJ1-1; D uncertain. The CDR3 runs to 12 residues. Germline CDR1 and CDR2: SGHRS and YFSETQ. Trimming shortened V by 4 bases and J by 8 bases, and 12 bases separated the two germline ends. The CDR3 here is CASSHGEGEAFF. CDR3 bases: TGCGCCAGCAGCCACGGGGAGGGCGAAGCTTTCTTT.

This chain uses TRBV10-3 with TRBJ1-1; no definite D call. The CDR3 is made up of 14 amino acids. Germline V gene lookup returns CDR1 ENHRY and CDR2 SYGVKD. V shed 4 bases and J shed 0 bases, with 9 bases lying between them. CDR3 DNA sequence: TGTGCCATCAGTGGCGGGGTAATGAACACTGAAGCTTTCTTT. This encodes CAISGGVMNTEAFF.

This chain links TRBV7-8 with TRBJ1-1; 8 nucleotides line up with TRBD1. V shed 0 bases and J 5 bases; nucleotides not matched to a gene: 8. Germline V lookup: CDR1 SGHVS, CDR2 FQNEAQ. The CDR3 loop spans 16 amino acids. This CDR3 reads CASSLAEDRVRTEAFF. CDR3 nucleotide sequence: TGTGCCAGCAGCTTAGCCGAGGACAGGGTTCGGACTGAAGCTTTCTTT.

The chain employs TRBV18 and TRBJ2-7; TRBD2 matches 8 bases. The V gene end was trimmed by 2 bases and the J gene end by 10 bases; junction bases not matched to a gene: 10. Germline CDR1 KGHSH, CDR2 LQKENI. This CDR3 region has 14 residues. The CDR3 DNA is TGTGCCAGCTCACCAAGTCCGGGGGGGGCGTTTCAGTACTTC. Its protein is CASSPSPGGAFQYF.

The V and J genes are TRBV2 and TRBJ1-1, with 8 nucleotides matching TRBD1. V shed 8 bases and J 5 bases; nucleotides not matched to a gene: 4. Germline V CDR1 and CDR2: SNHLY, FYNNEI. The CDR3 is made up of 12 amino acids. The CDR3 loop is CASQTGETEAFF. The CDR3, as DNA: TGTGCCAGCCAGACAGGGGAGACTGAAGCTTTCTTT.

The chain couples TRBV6-6 to TRBJ1-2, with D perhaps matching TRBD1 (5 bases). The CDR3 loop spans 14 amino acids. CDR1 MNHNY and CDR2 SVGAGI come from the germline V gene (reference sequence). V lost 8 bases and J lost 4, with 17 bases in between. The chain's CDR3 is CASQTTGGVYGYTF. The DNA for the CDR3 is TGTGCCAGCCAAACAACCGGGGGAGTCTATGGCTACACCTTC.

The rearrangement joins TRBV28 to TRBJ2-5; D may be TRBD2 (6 bases). Between the trimmed V and J ends, which lost 1 base and 5 bases, there was a span of 11 bases. The germline V gene encodes CDR1 MDHEN and CDR2 SYDVKM. The CDR3 length is 14 residues. The CDR3 loop reads CASSLLGGHETQYF. As DNA, the CDR3 is TGTGCCAGCAGTTTATTAGGAGGGCACGAGACCCAGTACTTC.

The gene calls are TRBV13 and TRBJ1-1; D ambiguous. V shed 3 bases and J shed 4 bases, with 15 bases lying between them. The V gene's germline CDR1 is PRHDT and CDR2 FYEKMQ (reference sequence). This CDR3 is 15 amino acids long. Written as DNA, the CDR3 is TGTGCCAGCAGCTTTAGAGGAAGGCCGGGCACTGAAGCTTTCTTT. This encodes CASSFRGRPGTEAFF.

The chain uses TRBV18 and TRBJ2-3; weak D call: TRBD2 (6 bases). CDR1 and CDR2 (germline): KGHSH, LQKENI. V was clipped by 2 bases and J by 0 bases, with 9 bases between them. The CDR3 covers 15 residues. The CDR3 spells CASSPAGTSTDTQYF. The CDR3 region has the DNA TGTGCCAGCTCACCAGCGGGAACTAGCACAGATACGCAGTATTTT. Full variable domain (rest looked up from reference TRBV18 and TRBJ2-3): NAGVMQNPRHLVRRRGQEARLRCSPMKGHSHVYWYRQLPEEGLKFMVYLQKENIIDESGMPKERFSAEFPKEGPSILRIQQVVRGDSAAYFCASSPAGTSTDTQYFGPGTRLTVL.

The V call is TRBV7-6, the J call TRBJ1-5; D is uncertain. Looked up from germline, CDR1 is SGHVS and CDR2 is FNYEAQ. V dropped 2 bases and J dropped 5 bases, with 10 bases sitting between them. The CDR3 is made up of 14 amino acids. The CDR3 DNA is TGTGCCAGCAGCTTACAGTCAGGATATCAGCCCCAGCATTTT. This encodes CASSLQSGYQPQHF.

V is TRBV20-1 and J is TRBJ1-4; D unclear. Per the germline V gene, CDR1 is DFQATT and CDR2 is SNEGSKA (reference sequence). Trimming pared 5 bases from V and 8 bases from J, leaving 9 bases between. This CDR3 spans 11 amino acids. In nucleotides, the CDR3 is TGCAGTGCTCCCCTTGGCGAAAAACTGTTTTTT. Translation gives CSAPLGEKLFF.

V gene TRBV7-2 combines with J gene TRBJ2-5; 14 bases agree with TRBD2. This CDR3 spans 16 amino acids. Germline values: CDR1 SGHTA, CDR2 FQGNSA. J was trimmed by 7 bases and V by 5 bases; bases with no gene match: 9. The CDR3 reads CASSTEGLAGDTTQYF. CDR3 DNA: TGTGCCAGCAGCACAGAGGGACTAGCGGGGGACACGACCCAGTACTTC. The whole variable domain, filled in from reference TRBV7-2 and TRBJ2-5, reads GAGVSQSPSNKVTEKGKDVELRCDPISGHTALYWYRQSLGQGLEFLIYFQGNSAPDKSGLPSDRFSAERTGGSVSTLTIQRTQQEDSAVYLCASSTEGLAGDTTQYFGPGTRLLVL.

The V call is TRBV5-8, the J call TRBJ2-1, with 8 positions matching TRBD1. In germline, CDR1 is SGHTS, CDR2 YDEGEE. J lost 1 base, V lost 2 bases, and 2 bases had no gene match. The CDR3 consists of 15 residues. CDR3 sequence reads: CASSLQGGSYNEQFF. The CDR3 bases are TGTGCCAGCAGCTTACAGGGGGGTTCCTACAATGAGCAGTTCTTC.

The chain joins TRBV9 to TRBJ2-7; 8 bases align to TRBD1. CDR1 SGDLS and CDR2 YYNGEE come from the germline V gene. This CDR3 comprises 15 residues. The J segment lost 3 bases and the V segment lost 0 bases, leaving 5 bases of the junction unmatched. CDR3 loop: CASSVGTGSFYEQYF. The CDR3 coding sequence is TGTGCCAGCAGCGTAGGGACAGGGTCTTTCTACGAGCAGTACTTC.

This clone was found a few times. The J gene is TRBJ1-4, the V gene TRBV30; no firm D call. Trimming shortened V by 6 bases and J by 0 bases, and 8 bases separated the two germline ends. The length of the CDR3 is 13 residues. The germline CDR1 and CDR2 sequences are GTSNPN and SVGIG (reference sequence). CDR3 DNA: TGTGCCTGTCCGTCCGCAACTAATGAAAAACTGTTTTTT. Translating it yields CACPSATNEKLFF.